These T cell receptor beta chains were read from a single sample in a study of identical twins. TCRdb re-analysed the 5' RACE reads in MiXCR, keeping a single row per CDR3 protein. This table holds approximately 410,000 distinct CDR3 sequences, under 20% found once. The sequencing sample was made of naive T cells sorted from blood. Every receptor here comes from a man between 45 and 60 years old in good health. Both conserved end residues are part of each CDR3. A D gene is named only where the DNA matches it firmly. Where a row states a size, it is once, few, many or the class of an expanded clone; other rows omit it.

TRBJ2-5 - TRBV7-9 TRBD1 CASSSGTGLWETQYF TGTGCCAGCAGCTCAGGGACAGGGTTATGGGAGACCCAGTACTTC
TRBJ2-3 few TRBV20-1 TRBD2 CSARDPSGRAGDTQYF TGCAGTGCTAGAGATCCGAGCGGGAGGGCCGGGGATACGCAGTATTTT
TRBJ2-1 few TRBV15 TRBD2 CATSRETSGSGLGEQFF TGTGCCACCAGCAGAGAGACTAGCGGGAGTGGCTTAGGTGAGCAGTTCTTC
TRBJ2-1 few TRBV6-2/TRBV6-3 - CASSPRRNEQFF TGTGCCAGCAGCCCGCGGAGGAATGAGCAGTTCTTC
TRBJ2-7 - TRBV4-3 - CASSQYLGPGNEQYF TGCGCCAGCAGCCAGTATCTGGGGCCAGGGAACGAGCAGTACTTC
TRBJ2-1 many TRBV30 - CAYTKAAGYNEQFF TGTGCCTACACTAAGGCGGCAGGATACAATGAGCAGTTCTTC
TRBJ1-5 - TRBV25-1 - CASSEGPARYF TGTGCCAGCAGTGAAGGACCAGCCAGGTATTTT
TRBJ1-4 - TRBV7-2 - CASSRQGKANEKLFF TGTGCCAGCAGCCGCCAGGGGAAGGCTAATGAAAAACTGTTTTTT
TRBJ2-1 - TRBV7-8 TRBD2 CASSPRRASGANNYEQFF TGTGCCAGCAGCCCCCGAAGGGCTAGCGGGGCCAACAATTATGAGCAGTTCTTC
TRBJ2-1 few TRBV24-1 TRBD2 CATSELAGGSNEQFF TGTGCCACCAGTGAGCTAGCGGGAGGATCAAATGAGCAGTTCTTC
TRBJ2-1 - TRBV24-1 - CATSLKPVAGAVSYNEQFF TGTGCCACCAGTTTAAAGCCCGTGGCGGGGGCAGTCTCCTACAATGAGCAGTTCTTC
TRBJ1-1 - TRBV10-3 - CAISQSALNTEAFF TGTGCCATATCCCAGTCAGCCCTGAACACTGAAGCTTTCTTT
TRBJ1-6 few TRBV25-1 - CASRQGNSPLHF TGTGCCAGCAGACAGGGTAATTCACCCCTCCACTTT
TRBJ2-5 - TRBV29-1 TRBD2 CSVETGLGEETQYF TGCAGCGTGGAGACGGGACTAGGGGAAGAGACCCAGTACTTC
TRBJ2-7 - TRBV12-3/TRBV12-4 - CASSKVPQTYEQYF TGTGCCAGCTCCAAGGTACCTCAAACCTACGAGCAGTACTTC
TRBJ1-1 - TRBV20-1 - CSTKKAAGTEAFF TGCAGTACAAAGAAAGCCGCCGGGACCGAGGCTTTCTTT
TRBJ2-1 many TRBV24-1 TRBD2 CATSAPSGGPTGNEQFF TGTGCCACCAGTGCCCCGAGCGGGGGGCCTACGGGCAATGAGCAGTTCTTC
TRBJ2-2 few TRBV6-5 TRBD1 CASSWTGGNTGELFF TGTGCCAGCAGTTGGACAGGGGGCAACACCGGGGAGCTGTTTTTT
TRBJ2-1 - TRBV7-2 TRBD2 CASSLEAGGSYNEQFF TGTGCCAGCAGCTTAGAAGCGGGAGGCTCCTACAATGAGCAGTTCTTC
TRBJ1-2 - TRBV3-1 - CASSHQGGNYGYTF TGTGCCAGCAGCCACCAGGGAGGGAACTATGGCTACACCTTC
TRBJ2-1 many TRBV7-9 - CASSGTGTLNEQFF TGTGCCAGCAGTGGTACCGGGACGTTGAATGAGCAGTTCTTC
TRBJ2-3 few TRBV5-6 - CASSLALGGTDTQYF TGTGCCAGCAGCTTGGCTTTAGGTGGCACAGATACGCAGTATTTT
TRBJ2-7 many TRBV5-1 TRBD2 CASSEGRLAAVGEQYF TGCGCCAGCAGCGAAGGAAGACTAGCGGCCGTCGGGGAGCAGTACTTC
TRBJ2-2 - TRBV12-3/TRBV12-4 TRBD2 CASRSGTYTGELFF TGTGCCAGCAGGAGCGGGACCTACACCGGGGAGCTGTTTTTT
TRBJ1-1 - TRBV7-6 - CASSSGVNTEAFF TGTGCCAGCAGCTCAGGGGTGAACACTGAAGCTTTCTTT
TRBJ2-7 many TRBV2 - CASSRGSGGSYEQYF TGTGCCAGCAGTAGGGGGTCGGGGGGCTCCTACGAGCAGTACTTC
TRBJ1-1 - TRBV7-9 - CASSPREGAGTEAFF TGTGCCAGCAGCCCTCGGGAGGGAGCGGGCACTGAAGCTTTCTTT
TRBJ1-2 few TRBV5-1 - CASSLGTPYGYTF TGCGCCAGCAGCTTGGGGACACCCTATGGCTACACCTTC
TRBJ1-2 many TRBV19 - CASSIDRSTNYGYTF TGTGCCAGTAGTATAGATCGGTCTACTAACTATGGCTACACCTTC
TRBJ2-5 few TRBV10-3 TRBD2 CAISESGLAGGQETQYF TGTGCCATCAGTGAGTCGGGACTAGCGGGAGGGCAAGAGACCCAGTACTTC
TRBJ2-1 many TRBV11-2 - CASSLRGANEQFF TGTGCCAGCAGCTTACGAGGGGCCAATGAGCAGTTCTTC
TRBJ1-3 few TRBV3-1 - CASSQVANTIYF TGTGCCAGCAGCCAAGTCGCCAACACCATATATTTT
TRBJ2-7 many TRBV5-1 TRBD1 CASSGGTGTGPYEQYF TGCGCCAGCAGCGGGGGAACCGGGACAGGACCTTACGAGCAGTACTTC
TRBJ2-4 - TRBV6-1 - CASSPIQVLAKNIQYF TGTGCCAGCAGCCCAATTCAAGTGTTAGCCAAAAACATTCAGTACTTC
TRBJ1-1 - TRBV6-1 - CASRKGLLNTEAFF TGTGCCAGCAGGAAGGGGCTTCTGAACACTGAAGCTTTCTTT
TRBJ2-1 few TRBV27 TRBD2 CASRWSGRADEQFF TGTGCCAGCCGGTGGAGCGGGAGGGCCGATGAGCAGTTCTTC
TRBJ1-1 many TRBV20-1 TRBD1 CSHRGQGGTEAFF TGCAGTCATAGGGGACAGGGTGGGACTGAAGCTTTCTTT
TRBJ1-4 many TRBV10-3 TRBD1 CATEDRGNEKLFF TGTGCCACAGAGGACAGGGGAAATGAAAAACTGTTTTTT
TRBJ2-1 - TRBV20-1 TRBD2 CSARDGAGGRHEQFF TGCAGTGCTAGAGATGGGGCGGGAGGACGTCATGAGCAGTTCTTC
TRBJ2-2 many TRBV7-8 - CASSLAITGELFF TGTGCCAGCAGCTTAGCAATCACCGGGGAGCTGTTTTTT
TRBJ2-4 - TRBV5-1 TRBD1 CASSLGAGGNIQYF TGCGCCAGCAGCTTGGGGGCAGGGGGAAACATTCAGTACTTC
TRBJ2-3 - TRBV12-3/TRBV12-4 TRBD2 CASSPLPGLASGEMNTQYF TGTGCCAGCAGTCCTCTCCCCGGGTTGGCTAGCGGGGAGATGAATACGCAGTATTTT
TRBJ2-2 - TRBV5-1 - CASSLVASTNTGELFF TGCGCCAGCAGCTTGGTAGCCAGTACAAACACCGGGGAGCTGTTTTTT
TRBJ1-2 - TRBV5-5 - CASSLDSGLFYGYTF TGTGCCAGCAGCTTGGACTCAGGACTATTCTATGGCTACACCTTC
TRBJ2-7 few TRBV20-1 TRBD2 CSARGGLAGEVRDEQYF TGCAGTGCTAGAGGCGGACTAGCGGGAGAGGTTAGGGACGAGCAGTACTTC
TRBJ2-7 - TRBV12-3/TRBV12-4 - CASGAGRYEQYF TGTGCCTCGGGGGCAGGGCGCTACGAGCAGTACTTC
TRBJ2-1 - TRBV20-1 - CSAAGTGGRNEQFF TGCAGTGCTGCAGGAACCGGGGGAAGAAATGAGCAGTTCTTC
TRBJ1-1 - TRBV4-1 - CASSQNEGPEAFF TGCGCCAGCAGCCAAAATGAGGGACCTGAAGCTTTCTTT
TRBJ2-7 many TRBV12-3/TRBV12-4 TRBD2 CASSSGGGSYEQYF TGTGCCAGCAGCTCGGGCGGGGGCTCCTACGAGCAGTACTTC
TRBJ2-3 few TRBV7-2 - CASTPSPAIRWYF TGTGCCAGCACCCCTAGTCCAGCTATTAGATGGTATTTT
TRBJ2-7 few TRBV6-5 - CASSYSRSIGYEQYF TGTGCCAGCAGTTACTCGCGTTCCATAGGCTACGAGCAGTACTTC
TRBJ2-1 - TRBV15 - CATSRVGGPSNEQFF TGTGCCACCAGCAGAGTAGGGGGACCCTCAAATGAGCAGTTCTTC
TRBJ2-7 many TRBV18 TRBD1 CASSPRTGAEQYF TGTGCCAGCTCACCACGGACAGGGGCCGAGCAGTACTTC
TRBJ1-4 - TRBV6-2/TRBV6-3 TRBD1 CASNGQGRVGKLFF TGTGCCAGCAACGGACAGGGCCGAGTTGGAAAACTGTTTTTT
TRBJ1-4 few TRBV7-8 TRBD1 CASSSDRALNEKLFF TGTGCCAGCAGCTCCGACAGGGCCCTTAATGAAAAACTGTTTTTT
TRBJ2-2 - TRBV6-1 - CASSAGSSFGGELFF TGTGCCAGCAGTGCCGGTTCGTCCTTCGGCGGGGAGCTGTTTTTT
TRBJ2-1 many TRBV24-1 TRBD1 CATSDGTGSYNEQFF TGTGCCACCAGTGATGGGACAGGTTCCTACAATGAGCAGTTCTTC
TRBJ2-7 few TRBV20-1 TRBD2 CSARDGRGEQYF TGCAGTGCTAGAGACGGGAGGGGAGAGCAGTACTTC
TRBJ2-2 many TRBV28 - CASSFPSTRRTGELFF TGTGCCAGCAGTTTTCCTTCGACTAGACGGACCGGGGAGCTGTTTTTT